This T cell receptor beta chain was found in a study of blood T cell repertoires in COVID-19. Across the whole study: Whether acute or convalescent, the COVID-19 samples came from the United States, Italy and Spain. The cDNA or gDNA used as material had been derived from T cells, B-cell-depleted T cells, or PBMCs.

In the study's own analysis: From reference gene primer amplification, estimates of nucleated cell counts were derived. Assay used: immunoSEQ multiplex PCR; TCRdb lists only in-frame clones, some missing. The V and J calls and clone size come from that table; D and trimming were worked out from the DNA. The sample records under 150,000 clones, roughly 80% being singletons. The germline V gene encodes CDR1 SGHDN and CDR2 FVKESK. This CDR3 comprises 13 residues. V was clipped by 4 bases and J by 2 bases, with 8 bases between them. The V call is TRBV14, the J call TRBJ2-5; D possibly corresponds to TRBD1 (6 bases). The sequencing sample was made of peripheral blood. This receptor was obtained from a human donor in a cohort sampled during active COVID-19. Written as DNA, the CDR3 is TGTGCCAGCAGCCGGGACACTCAAGAGACCCAGTACTTC. It yields the protein CASSRDTQETQYF.